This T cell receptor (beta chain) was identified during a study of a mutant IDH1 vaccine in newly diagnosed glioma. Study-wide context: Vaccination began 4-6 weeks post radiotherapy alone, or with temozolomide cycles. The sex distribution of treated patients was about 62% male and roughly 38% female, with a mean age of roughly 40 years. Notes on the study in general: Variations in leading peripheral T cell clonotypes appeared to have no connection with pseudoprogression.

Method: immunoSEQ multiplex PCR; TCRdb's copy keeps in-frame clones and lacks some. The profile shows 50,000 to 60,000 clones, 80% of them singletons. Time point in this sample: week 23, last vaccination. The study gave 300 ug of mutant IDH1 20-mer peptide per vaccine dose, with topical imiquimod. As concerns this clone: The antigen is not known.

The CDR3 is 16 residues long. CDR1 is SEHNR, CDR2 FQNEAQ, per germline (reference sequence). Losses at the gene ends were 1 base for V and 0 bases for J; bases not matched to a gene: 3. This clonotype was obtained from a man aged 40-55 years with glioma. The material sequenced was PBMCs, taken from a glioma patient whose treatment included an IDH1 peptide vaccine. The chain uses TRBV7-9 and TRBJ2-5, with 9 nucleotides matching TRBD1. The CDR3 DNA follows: TGTGCCAGCAGCTTAGGTGGGACAGGGCACCAAGAGACCCAGTACTTC. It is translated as CASSLGGTGHQETQYF. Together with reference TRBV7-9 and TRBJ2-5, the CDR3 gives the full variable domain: DTGVSQNPRHKITKRGQNVTFRCDPISEHNRLYWYRQTLGQGPEFLTYFQNEAQLEKSRLLSDRFSAERPKGSFSTLEIQRTEQGDSAMYLCASSLGGTGHQETQYFGPGTRLLVL.